This T cell receptor (beta chain) is from a study of blood T cells in healthy people across ages. A note on this clonotype: Its antigen is currently unknown.

A J-beta primer mix and a sample-barcoded 5' primer were used in a second PCR of roughly 6 to 12 cycles. In TCRdb, the 5' RACE reads were re-called with MiXCR into one record per CDR3 protein. The sample yields 890,000 or so distinct CDR3 sequences, around 68% seen once. For every donor, a draw yielded about 9.7 milliliters of peripheral blood. The authors isolated at least 6.5 million PBMCs per sample. Study-wide findings and caveats: Estimated diversity, derived from one million T cells, was regarded as an underestimate. Per-million-T-cell TCR beta diversity fell roughly linearly with age.

Per the germline V gene, CDR1 is SGHRS and CDR2 is YFSETQ. CDR3 length: 16 residues. J was trimmed by 2 bases and V by 1 base; bases with no gene match: 7. This sequence joins TRBV5-1 and TRBJ2-3, with 7 bases identical to TRBD2. The source material was blood. This TCR was sampled from a man between 25 and 39 years old in good health. CDR3 nucleotide sequence: TGCGCCAGCAGCTTGTGGCCTAGCGGATCCACAGATACGCAGTATTTT. Translating gives CASSLWPSGSTDTQYF.